These 11 T cell receptor beta chains share one sample of origin, sequenced in a study of blood T cells in healthy people across ages (dated by TCRdb to the mid-2010s). Libraries were built with 5' RACE. Data came from an Illumina HiSeq 2500. A second PCR of roughly 6 to 12 cycles was performed with a sample-barcoded 5' primer and a J-beta primer mix. The raw public reads went through TCRdb reprocessing: fastp at Q25, MiXCR clone calling, in-frame beta chains kept. All rows with the same CDR3 protein become a single entry with the most common DNA and genes. In all, the sample holds about 2 million distinct CDR3 sequences, and 49% of those were seen once. The ten largest clones capture approximately 2% of the sample. Material for sequencing was blood. The origin of the receptors is a woman in her thirties or forties in good health.

V and J are TRBV2 and TRBJ2-1, with 8 bases lining up with TRBD2. The junction had 7 bases not matched to a gene; V was cut back by 4 bases and J by 8 bases. Per the germline V gene, CDR1 is SNHLY and CDR2 is FYNNEI. CDR3 length: 14 residues. The CDR3 DNA reads TGTGCCAGCAGTGTTCGCGGGGGGAGGGATGAGCAGTTCTTC. It yields the protein CASSVRGGRDEQFF.

This chain joins TRBV25-1 and TRBJ1-1; D is unclear. Germline V gene lookup returns CDR1 MGHDK and CDR2 SYGVNS. V lost 1 base and J 7 bases, leaving 13 bases between the germline ends. The CDR3 runs 14 residues. CDR3: CASSELLGKGEAFF. The CDR3 coding sequence is TGTGCCAGCAGTGAATTGTTGGGGAAGGGTGAAGCTTTCTTT.

The genes are TRBV18 and TRBJ2-1, with D possibly matching TRBD2 (6 bases). Germline CDR1 KGHSH, CDR2 LQKENI. The CDR3 is 15 residues long. Between the trimmed V and J ends, which lost 3 bases and 3 bases, there was a span of 12 bases. The chain's CDR3 is CASSPGRENYNEQFF. The CDR3 DNA sequence: TGTGCCAGCTCACCCGGGCGGGAAAACTACAATGAGCAGTTCTTC.

This clonotype appeared a few times. The CDR3 DNA is TGTGCCAGCATTCCCGGCCTCGGGACAGGGTTATACAATGAGCAGTTCTTC. This gives the protein CASIPGLGTGLYNEQFF. This sequence joins TRBV28 and TRBJ2-1; 9 bases map to TRBD1. With 7 bases clipped from V and 4 bases from J, the junction kept 14 bases outside the gene matches. This CDR3 comprises 17 residues. Germline V lookup: CDR1 MDHEN, CDR2 SYDVKM.

Only one count was recorded for this clonotype. The chain joins TRBV4-3 to TRBJ1-2; possible D gene TRBD1, 5 bases. Deletions cut 0 bases from V and 8 bases from J, with 13 bases between. CDR1 is LGHNA, CDR2 YSLEER, per germline. The CDR3 is made up of 14 amino acids. The CDR3 here is CASSQEAGLGGYTF. The CDR3 DNA reads TGCGCCAGCAGCCAAGAGGCGGGGCTTGGGGGCTACACCTTC.

This clonotype was observed a handful of times. V usage is TRBV12-3 or TRBV12-4 and J usage is TRBJ2-3; D perhaps matches TRBD2 (6 bases). The CDR3 totals 14 residues. V was shortened by 3 bases and J by 4 bases, with 11 bases between the two germline ends. The chain's CDR3 is CASSLGGLPDTQYF. CDR3 nucleotide sequence: TGTGCCAGCAGTTTGGGGGGTCTCCCAGATACGCAGTATTTT.

The V gene is TRBV4-1, the J gene TRBJ1-4; weak D call: TRBD1 (6 bases). This CDR3 is 15 amino acids long. Germline-derived CDR1 and CDR2 are MGHRA and YSYEKL. Trimming removed 1 base at V and 11 bases at J, with 17 bases between. This chain's CDR3 is CASSQVVGGRGKLFF. The DNA of the CDR3 is TGCGCCAGCAGCCAAGTCGTCGGGGGTAGGGGGAAACTGTTTTTT.

This sequence joins TRBV2 and TRBJ2-1; possible D gene TRBD2, 6 bases. This CDR3 has 14 amino acids. CDR1 is SNHLY and CDR2 is FYNNEI in the germline V gene. With 3 bases removed from V and 9 bases from J, the gap between germline ends came to 15 bases. For the CDR3, the DNA is TGTGCCAGCAGTGAGAGTGGAGGGACTCTTGAGCAGTTCTTC. Amino acids: CASSESGGTLEQFF.

As to this clonotype: A read error may be the cause here, since a much bigger clone is one base away. The gene calls are TRBV29-1 and TRBJ2-5; no clear D gene. The CDR3 is 12 amino acids. Germline V gene lookup returns CDR1 SQVTM and CDR2 ANQGSEA. Trimming took off 4 bases at V and 9 bases at J, with 15 bases between the two ends. Written as DNA, the CDR3 is TGCAGCGTTGGGGGTAGTTTTGAGGCCCAGTACTTC. This codes for CSVGGSFEAQYF. The whole variable domain, filled in from reference TRBV29-1 and TRBJ2-5, reads SAVISQKPSRDICQRGTSLTIQCQVDSQVTMMFWYRQQPGQSLTLIATANQGSEATYESGFVIDKFPISRPNLTFSTLTVSNMSPEDSSIYLCSVGGSFEAQYFGPGTRLLVL.

This clonotype was seen only a few times. The chain couples TRBV21-1 to TRBJ2-1; the D call TRBD1 from the table was never checked on the DNA. TRBV21-1 counts as a pseudogene. This CDR3 has 17 residues. The CDR3 nucleotides are TGTGCCAGCAGCAAAATGGGGGACAGGGGGTCTTACAATGAGCAGTTCTTC. This gives the protein CASSKMGDRGSYNEQFF.

This clonotype occurred a few times. V gene TRBV20-1 combines with J gene TRBJ2-1; possibly TRBD2 for D (7 bases). The CDR3 sequence is 15 residues long. From germline, CDR1 is DFQATT and CDR2 SNEGSKA (reference sequence). Trimming removed 1 base from V and 8 bases from J, with 18 bases in between. The CDR3 bases are TGCAGTGCTAGAGGGGGGGGCCTTCTTGAAGATGAGCAGTTCTTC. Translation gives CSARGGGLLEDEQFF.